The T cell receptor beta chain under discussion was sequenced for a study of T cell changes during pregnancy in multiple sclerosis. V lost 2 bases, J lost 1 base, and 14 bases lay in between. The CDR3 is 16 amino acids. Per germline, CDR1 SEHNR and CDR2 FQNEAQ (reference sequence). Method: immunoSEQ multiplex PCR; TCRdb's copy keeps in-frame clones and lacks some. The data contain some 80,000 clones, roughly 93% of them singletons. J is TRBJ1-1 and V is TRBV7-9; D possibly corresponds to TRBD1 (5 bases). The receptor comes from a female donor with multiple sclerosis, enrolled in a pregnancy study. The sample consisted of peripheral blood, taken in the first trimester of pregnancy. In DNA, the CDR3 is TGTGCCAGCAGCTTATATCGGGGGGAAGGGAACACTGAAGCTTTCTTT. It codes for CASSLYRGEGNTEAFF.